This entry describes one T cell receptor beta chain. The target of this receptor is not known. The input lacks base qualities; no much larger clone sits a single base away. The CDR3 regions of human TCRbeta chains were subjected to immunosequencing. Per the source publication's procedure: TCRs in the repertoires were compared against a reference library of SARS-CoV-2-specific TCRs that had been generated with the MIRA antigen-specificity platform. Breadth was defined as the fraction of unique TCRs that were SARS-CoV-2-associated. Depth was defined as the fraction of total T cells that were SARS-CoV-2-associated. Using the MIRA data, each spike-specific TCR was assigned both to the spike region to which the TCR was reactive and to a CD4 or CD8 class. Log10-transformed breadth and depth values were compared by one-way ANOVA with Sidak's multiple comparisons tests. The table was pulled from immuneACCESS by TCRdb, which kept in-frame rearrangements only. Such tables lose some clones; where checked, under half of the loss comes from unresolved V genes, and the rest has no known cause. V and J calls and clone size come straight from that table; D and trimming were deduced from the DNA. Across this sample there are about 61,000 clones, with approximately 85% seen only once. Approximately 25% of the sample belongs to the ten largest clones.

The sample originates from a study of T cell responses to AZD1222 COVID-19 vaccine (dated by TCRdb to the early 2020s). Looking at the study overall: TCR sequencing covered over 230 trial participants: 207 given two doses of AZD1222 and about 26 given two doses of MenACWY control vaccine. Trial participants were enrolled into age subgroups of 18-55, 56-69 and 70-plus years, which contained around 150, 28 and 57 TCR-sequenced participants, respectively. Study-wide conclusions, independent of this receptor: In the small 56-69-year group, the increase in depth fell short of significance, most likely because of low power. Because no samples from the day 14 peak response were available, repertoires could be characterized only after the peak T cell response. After two AZD1222 doses, both the breadth and the depth of spike-specific TCRs were significantly higher than at day 0 and than in MenACWY recipients. Conclusions about previously exposed vaccinees are limited because only a handful of AZD1222 recipients were SARS-CoV-2 seropositive at baseline. Reportedly, almost half of the unique spike-specific TCRs recognized epitopes lying outside the regions that are mutated in the B.1.351 and B.1.1.7 variants. The vaccine-associated CD4 TCRs covered the entire spike protein, and the dominant responses fell in regions 160-218 and 743-854. Most participants were white British and females outnumbered males, and the authors suggested that clonal diversity may have been underestimated.

From cysteine to phenylalanine, the CDR3 is 16 amino acids long. Kept here is only the CDR3 DNA, which spans 48 bases and is read in frame from base 1. The V end loses 7 bases and the J end loses 0 bases, and a stretch of 16 bases separates them. Based on the germline V gene, the CDR1 and CDR2 sequences are ENHRY and SYGVKD. The sample's time point label is to be understood as: about 28 days (+/-7) after the second vaccine dose. AZD1222 recipients given second doses at about 4 weeks or at about 12 weeks were pooled, since spike-specific TCR depth and breadth were not found to differ between the two schedules. Vaccinee samples were obtained from the UK trials COV001 and COV002, which included a single-blind randomized controlled phase 2/3 trial of AZD1222 (ChAdOx1 nCoV-19) in healthy adults. For TCRbeta chain sequencing, PBMC samples from trial participants were taken at day 0 and at day 28 after the second dose.

The TCR comes from an adult who received the AZD1222 COVID-19 vaccine. The rearranged chain carries TRBV10-3 and TRBJ2-1, with a tentative D gene TRBD2 over 6 matching bases. The sequenced sample was peripheral blood, obtained 28 days after the second AZD1222 dose. The base sequence is TGTGCCATCATGCCCATAGCGGCTAGCTCCTACAATGAGCAGTTCTTC. The translation is CAIMPIAASSYNEQFF.